These 27 T cell receptor beta chains came from one sample sequenced in a study of cytomegalovirus exposure and HLA in healthy donors. It was with 60 Vbeta and 13 Jbeta primers that the PCR ran. TCRdb's table, derived via immunoSEQ multiplex PCR, lists solely in-frame clones and lacks some. The repertoire holds 150,000 to 200,000 clones, 76% seen once, with 3% to 4% in the top ten. Sequenced sample: PBMCs. The receptors here all came from a male donor in good health and CMV-seronegative.

This rearrangement joins TRBV7-3 to TRBJ2-5, with D maybe TRBD2 (6 bases). V was clipped by 5 bases and J by 5 bases, with 18 bases between them. The CDR3 covers 15 residues. The germline V gene has CDR1 SGHTA and CDR2 FQGTGA. This CDR3 reads CASSQGLTSGETQYF. DNA for the CDR3: TGTGCCAGCAGCCAGGGCCTGACTAGTGGGGAGACCCAGTACTTC.

This clone showed up just once. The gene calls are TRBV6-1 and TRBJ1-4, with 11 bases that match TRBD1. Germline V gene data show CDR1 as MNHNS and CDR2 as SASEGT. V was clipped by 6 bases and J by 4 bases; unmatched bases: 1. This CDR3 contains 14 residues. DNA of the CDR3: TGTGCCAGCAGGGACAGGGGGCGTAATGAAAAACTGTTTTTT. Residues: CASRDRGRNEKLFF.

The rearrangement joins TRBV6-5 to TRBJ2-7; 11 bases fit TRBD2. The CDR3 sequence is 15 residues long. After removal of 6 bases from V and 1 base from J, the junction contained 5 bases not matched to a gene. Looked up from germline, CDR1 is MNHEY and CDR2 is SVGAGI. The CDR3 is CASRPLAGGSYEQYF. The CDR3 DNA follows: TGTGCCAGCAGACCCCTAGCGGGAGGATCCTACGAGCAGTACTTC.

The chain employs TRBV6-5 and TRBJ1-3; D call uncertain. The V gene lost 0 bases and the J gene lost 4 bases, with 10 bases spanning the gap. Per germline, CDR1 MNHEY and CDR2 SVGAGI. The CDR3 is 15 amino acids. CDR3 in amino acids: CASSYSEGVGNTIYF. The CDR3 nucleotides are TGTGCCAGCAGTTACTCGGAGGGAGTAGGAAACACCATATATTTT.

The rearrangement links TRBV30 to TRBJ2-3; 9 bases align to TRBD2. Unmatched junction bases numbered 1, after V lost 4 bases and J lost 2 bases. This CDR3 is built from 13 residues. The V gene's germline CDR1 is GTSNPN and CDR2 SVGIG (reference sequence). This CDR3 reads CAWTSGITDTQYF. The CDR3 DNA reads TGTGCCTGGACTAGCGGGATCACAGATACGCAGTATTTT.

The rearrangement links TRBV2 to TRBJ2-5, with D possibly TRBD1 on 5 matching bases. Judging by the DNA end, TRBJ2-7 fits better; the J call may be wrong. The CDR3 consists of 12 residues. In germline, CDR1 is SNHLY, CDR2 FYNNEI. For the CDR3, the DNA is TGTGCCAGCAGGAGCCAGGGCTACGAGCAGTACTTC. Amino acids: CASRSQGYEQYF.

The chain employs TRBV1 and TRBJ1-5; the table's D call, TRBD1, was not checked against the DNA. TRBV1 is marked as a pseudogene. This CDR3 region has 19 residues. The CDR3 region has the DNA TGCACCAGCAGCCACGGACGGCAGGTCCCGGGACAGGGGCCATCGCCCCAGCATTTT. Amino acid sequence: CTSSHGRQVPGQGPSPQHF.

The DNA of the CDR3 is TGTGCCAGCAGTGAACGGGGGGCCCCCTATAATTCACCCCTCCACTTT. This translates into CASSERGAPYNSPLHF. V gene TRBV6-1 combines with J gene TRBJ1-6, with a weak D call TRBD1 (6 bases). The CDR3 consists of 16 residues. The ends were cut back, 2 bases at V and 2 bases at J, with 10 bases in the middle. Germline lookup yields CDR1 MNHNS and CDR2 SASEGT.

The V and J genes are TRBV6-1 and TRBJ1-5; possibly TRBD1 for D (5 bases). V was shortened by 1 base and J by 6 bases, with 13 bases between the two germline ends. Looked up from germline, CDR1 is MNHNS and CDR2 is SASEGT. The CDR3 is 15 residues long. CDR3 protein: CASSEGGGAGQPQHF. The CDR3 DNA reads as TGTGCCAGCAGTGAAGGGGGAGGGGCTGGTCAGCCCCAGCATTTT.

This clone has more than one count but fewer than ten. Here the CDR3 DNA reads TGTGCCAGCAGTGACTCTAGCGGGGGGGCTACAGATACGCAGTATTTT. It specifies CASSDSSGGATDTQYF. The chain uses TRBV6-4 and TRBJ2-3, with TRBD2 matching 11 bases. CDR1 is MRHNA and CDR2 is SNTAGT in the germline V gene. Trimming removed 0 bases from V and 3 bases from J; junction bases left unmatched: 2. The length of the CDR3 is 16 residues.

This chain joins TRBV18 and TRBJ2-7; D gene uncertain. This CDR3 is 13 amino acids long. Trimming pared 3 bases from V and 5 bases from J, leaving 11 bases between. Germline CDR1 and CDR2: KGHSH and LQKENI. This chain's CDR3 is CASSPFTDHEQYF. CDR3 nucleotide sequence: TGTGCCAGCTCACCGTTTACTGATCACGAGCAGTACTTC.

This chain joins TRBV11-3 and TRBJ2-3; 8 positions match TRBD2. CDR3 size: 16 residues. CDR1 is SGHNT and CDR2 is YENEEA in the germline V gene. Trimming at V came to 1 base and at J to 2 bases, leaving 5 bases not matched to a gene. CDR3: CASSLGAGGVTDTQYF. CDR3 nucleotides: TGTGCCAGCAGCTTAGGTGCCGGGGGGGTCACAGATACGCAGTATTTT. Using reference TRBV11-3 and TRBJ2-3 for the parts outside the CDR3, the full variable domain is EAGVVQSPRYKIIEKKQPVAFWCNPISGHNTLYWYLQNLGQGPELLIRYENEEAVDDSQLPKDRFSAERLKGVDSTLKIQPAELGDSAVYLCASSLGAGGVTDTQYFGPGTRLTVL.

As DNA, the CDR3 is TGTGCCAGCAGCTTAGAAGGAGCGGGCAGACCAGATAATTCACCCCTCCACTTT. It is translated as CASSLEGAGRPDNSPLHF. V and J are TRBV7-8 and TRBJ1-6; D ambiguous. V was clipped by 1 base and J by 5 bases, with 18 bases between them. Germline CDR1 is SGHVS and CDR2 is FQNEAQ. This CDR3 is built from 18 residues.

The chain employs TRBV11-2 and TRBJ1-1, with D possibly TRBD1 on 5 matching bases. This CDR3 has 14 residues. Per the germline V gene, CDR1 is SGHAT and CDR2 is FQNNGV. Trimming left V 2 bases short and J 5 bases short, with 12 bases between. The CDR3 here is CASSLTGGTTEAFF. CDR3 nucleotides: TGTGCCAGCAGCTTAACCGGGGGGACGACTGAAGCTTTCTTT.

The CDR3 nucleotides read TGTGCCAGTAGTCACCGACAGGGTGGGTCCTATAATTCACCCCTCCACTTT. Translating it yields CASSHRQGGSYNSPLHF. This chain uses TRBV19 with TRBJ1-6, with 7 bases that match TRBD1. The CDR3 is 17 residues long. CDR1 and CDR2 (germline): LNHDA, SQIVND (reference sequence). With V trimmed by 5 bases and J by 1 base, 8 bases remained unmatched.

The sample holds one count of this clone. One end of the junction varies from germline; a read error may be responsible. The chain carries TRBV13 and TRBJ2-7; TRBD1 agrees at 8 bases. The CDR3 is 14 residues long. The germline CDR1 and CDR2 sequences are PRHDT and FYEKMQ (reference sequence). This CDR3 reads CASSIGQGPYEQYF. For the CDR3, the DNA is TGTGCCAGCAGCATAGGACAGGGCCCCTACGAGCAGTACTTC.

The J gene is TRBJ1-3, the V gene TRBV28; no clear D. The germline CDR1 and CDR2 sequences are MDHEN and SYDVKM. The CDR3 length is 15 residues. Trimming removed 5 bases at V and 1 base at J, with 12 bases between. CDR3 protein: CASSAMGSSGNTIYF. The DNA of the CDR3 is TGTGCCAGCAGTGCAATGGGGAGTTCTGGAAACACCATATATTTT.

This clone was seen only once. In the same sample, other DNA sequences code for this CDR3. The chain combines TRBV7-9 with TRBJ1-3; weak D call: TRBD1 (6 bases). With 5 bases removed from V and 1 base from J, the gap between germline ends came to 18 bases. Germline values: CDR1 SEHNR, CDR2 FQNEAQ (reference sequence). CDR3 length equals 17 residues. As DNA, the CDR3 is TGTGCCAGCAGCCCCCCGATCCAGGGGTCTTCTGGAAACACCATATATTTT. This gives the protein CASSPPIQGSSGNTIYF.

In DNA, the CDR3 is TGTGCCAGCAGTCGCGGGGGGCGGGATGAGCAGTTCTTC. Its protein is CASSRGGRDEQFF. V gene TRBV28 combines with J gene TRBJ2-1; TRBD2 agrees at 8 bases. The CDR3 is made up of 13 amino acids. The J segment lost 8 bases and the V segment lost 5 bases, leaving 5 bases of the junction unmatched. CDR1 is MDHEN and CDR2 is SYDVKM in the germline V gene. Based on the CDR3 plus reference TRBV28 and TRBJ2-1, the full variable domain is DVKVTQSSRYLVKRTGEKVFLECVQDMDHENMFWYRQDPGLGLRLIYFSYDVKMKEKGDIPEGYSVSREKKERFSLILESASTNQTSMYLCASSRGGRDEQFFGPGTRLTVL.

The J gene is TRBJ2-7, the V gene TRBV18; TRBD2 agrees at 9 bases. J gave up 4 bases and V 6 bases, and 13 bases lay outside the gene matches. The germline V gene encodes CDR1 KGHSH and CDR2 LQKENI. This CDR3 region has 16 residues. The CDR3 spells CASSHTRSGGLYEQYF. The CDR3 nucleotides read TGTGCCAGCTCTCATACCCGCAGCGGGGGGTTGTACGAGCAGTACTTC.

The chain couples TRBV28 to TRBJ1-5; 7 bases map to TRBD1. J lost 9 bases, V lost 9 bases, and 14 bases had no gene match. Per the germline V gene, CDR1 is MDHEN and CDR2 is SYDVKM. This CDR3 has 14 amino acids. The CDR3 is CASRRTGREGPQHF. The CDR3 DNA reads TGTGCCAGTCGCCGGACAGGCCGGGAAGGGCCCCAGCATTTT.

The rearrangement links TRBV6-1 to TRBJ1-1; D gene unclear. Trimming pared 1 base from V and 7 bases from J, leaving 7 bases between. CDR1 MNHNS and CDR2 SASEGT come from the germline V gene. This CDR3 has 12 residues. CDR3 loop: CASSEDGDEAFF. CDR3 sequence (DNA): TGTGCCAGCAGTGAAGACGGGGATGAAGCTTTCTTT.

V gene TRBV5-6 combines with J gene TRBJ2-7; 12 bases match TRBD2. CDR1 is SGHDT, CDR2 YYEEEE, per germline. The CDR3 has 16 residues. V shed 0 bases and J 3 bases; nucleotides not matched to a gene: 4. The CDR3 reads CASSLEGLAGNYEQYF. As DNA, the CDR3 is TGTGCCAGCAGCTTGGAGGGACTAGCGGGCAACTACGAGCAGTACTTC.

This clone was counted once. This sequence joins TRBV6-6 and TRBJ2-7; weak D call: TRBD2 (5 bases). The CDR3 has 11 residues. The germline V gene has CDR1 MNHNY and CDR2 SVGAGI (reference sequence). Trimming removed 0 bases at V and 9 bases at J, with 6 bases between. CDR3 region: CASSYSAGQYF. The CDR3 DNA sequence: TGTGCCAGCAGTTACTCGGCGGGGCAGTACTTC.

The chain recombines TRBV28 with TRBJ2-5, with 11 bases fitting TRBD2. The J call may be faulty, since TRBJ2-7 better matches the DNA end. There are 14 residues in the CDR3. Germline lookup yields CDR1 MDHEN and CDR2 SYDVKM. CDR3 nucleotides: TGTGCCAGCAGTTCCACTAGCGGGAGCTACGAGCAGTACTTC. Translating it yields CASSSTSGSYEQYF.

The chain recombines TRBV15 with TRBJ2-5, with 10 bases aligning to TRBD1. Germline V CDR1 and CDR2: LNHNV, YYDKDF (reference sequence). V lost 3 bases and J lost 5; bases outside the gene matches: 12. The CDR3 is made up of 17 amino acids. CDR3 in DNA: TGTGCCACCAGCAGCCGCCCCTACGGGACAGGGGAGGAGACCCAGTACTTC. Protein: CATSSRPYGTGEETQYF.

This clone was counted between two and nine times. The rearrangement links TRBV19 to TRBJ2-7; the D is unclear. This CDR3 region has 11 residues. Germline V CDR1 and CDR2: LNHDA, SQIVND (reference sequence). Trimming removed 11 bases from V and 2 bases from J, with 10 bases in between. CDR3 loop: CAFNQTYEQYF. In DNA, the CDR3 is TGTGCCTTCAATCAGACCTACGAGCAGTACTTC.